This passage covers 2 T cell receptor beta chains from one sample sequenced in a study of cytomegalovirus exposure and HLA in healthy donors. The PCR had 60 Vbeta and 13 Jbeta primers. Repertoires were generated with immunoSEQ multiplex PCR, while TCRdb's copy carries only in-frame clones and drops some. The sample consists of about 150,000 clones, about four fifths of them appearing once. Sample: PBMCs. The receptors here all came from a human donor in good health.

In this sample, this clone turned up once. The chain uses TRBV25-1 and TRBJ2-7; 7 bases are shared with TRBD1. The CDR3 extends over 14 amino acids. V lost 1 base and J lost 6; bases outside the gene matches: 6. Germline V gene sequence: CDR1 MGHDK, CDR2 SYGVNS. The CDR3 DNA reads TGTGCCAGCAGTGAATGGGGGAGACAGGGCGAGCAGTACTTC. It translates to CASSEWGRQGEQYF.

The J gene is TRBJ1-5, the V gene TRBV5-8; no reliable D call. Trimming stripped 3 bases from V and 4 bases from J, with 8 bases between. The CDR3 length is 13 residues. From germline, CDR1 is SGHTS and CDR2 YDEGEE. CDR3 in amino acids: CASSYRGNQPQHF. In DNA form, the CDR3 reads TGTGCCAGCAGCTACCGAGGGAATCAGCCCCAGCATTTT.